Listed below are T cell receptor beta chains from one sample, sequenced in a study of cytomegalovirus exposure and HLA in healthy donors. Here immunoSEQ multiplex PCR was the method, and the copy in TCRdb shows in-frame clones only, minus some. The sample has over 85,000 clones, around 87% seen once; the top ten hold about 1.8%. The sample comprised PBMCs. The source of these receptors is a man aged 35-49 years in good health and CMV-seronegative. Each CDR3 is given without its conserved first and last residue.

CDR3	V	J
ASSLRIGGSPEAF	TRBV27	TRBJ1-1
AWSVGGGPDTQY	TRBV30	TRBJ2-3
ASSQQTGSYGYT	TRBV5-1	TRBJ1-2
ASSMPGPYEQY	TRBV19	TRBJ2-7
ASSPLPGDNQPQH	TRBV7-2	TRBJ1-5
ATSNPSGGLQETQY	TRBV15	TRBJ2-5
SVDVGGEGKLF	TRBV29-1	TRBJ1-4
ASSPQGSGNQPQH	TRBV6-5	TRBJ1-5
AISGSGTVGNQPQH	TRBV10-3	TRBJ1-5
ASSEESSYNEQF	TRBV5-6	TRBJ2-1
AISEKGGGDQPQH	TRBV10-3	TRBJ1-5
ASTYRGLVTPLH	TRBV2	TRBJ1-6
ASSLGTGVYEQY	TRBV7-9	TRBJ2-7
ASSYLPGQGGNEQY	TRBV19	TRBJ2-7
SAETSGVGETQY	TRBV29-1	TRBJ2-5
SVVLPGEKLF	TRBV29-1	TRBJ1-4